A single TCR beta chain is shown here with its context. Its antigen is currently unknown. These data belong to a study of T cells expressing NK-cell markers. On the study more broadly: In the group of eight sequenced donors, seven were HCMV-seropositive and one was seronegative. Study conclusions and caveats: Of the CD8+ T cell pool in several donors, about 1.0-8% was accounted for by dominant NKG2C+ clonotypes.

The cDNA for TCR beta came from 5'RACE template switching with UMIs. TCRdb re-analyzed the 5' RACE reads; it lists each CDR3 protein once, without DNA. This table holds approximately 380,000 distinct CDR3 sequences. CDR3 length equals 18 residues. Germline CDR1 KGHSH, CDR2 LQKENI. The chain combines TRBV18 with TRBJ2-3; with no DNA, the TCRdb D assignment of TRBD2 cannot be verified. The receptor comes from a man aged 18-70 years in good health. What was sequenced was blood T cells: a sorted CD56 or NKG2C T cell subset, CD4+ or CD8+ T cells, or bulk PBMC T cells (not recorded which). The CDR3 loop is CASSPTWTSGVTADTQYF.